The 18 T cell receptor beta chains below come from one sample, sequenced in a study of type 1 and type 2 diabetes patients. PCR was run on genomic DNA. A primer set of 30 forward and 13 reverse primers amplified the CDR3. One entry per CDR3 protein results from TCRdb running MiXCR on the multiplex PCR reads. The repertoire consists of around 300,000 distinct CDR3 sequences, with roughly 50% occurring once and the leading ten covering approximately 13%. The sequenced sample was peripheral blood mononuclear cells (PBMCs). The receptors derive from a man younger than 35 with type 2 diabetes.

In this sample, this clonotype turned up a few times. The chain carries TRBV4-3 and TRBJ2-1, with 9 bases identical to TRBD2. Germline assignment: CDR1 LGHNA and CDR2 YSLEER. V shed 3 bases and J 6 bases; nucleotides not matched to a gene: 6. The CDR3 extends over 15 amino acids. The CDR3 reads CASSQRGGAFNEQFF. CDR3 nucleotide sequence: TGCGCCAGCAGCCAGCGCGGGGGGGCATTCAATGAGCAGTTCTTC.

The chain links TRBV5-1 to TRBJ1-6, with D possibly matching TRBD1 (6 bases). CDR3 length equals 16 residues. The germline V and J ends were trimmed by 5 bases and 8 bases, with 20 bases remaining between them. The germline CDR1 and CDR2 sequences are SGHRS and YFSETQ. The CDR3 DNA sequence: TGCGCCAGCAGGGCGACGGGACACCAGCGGGATTCACCCCTCCACTTT. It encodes CASRATGHQRDSPLHF.

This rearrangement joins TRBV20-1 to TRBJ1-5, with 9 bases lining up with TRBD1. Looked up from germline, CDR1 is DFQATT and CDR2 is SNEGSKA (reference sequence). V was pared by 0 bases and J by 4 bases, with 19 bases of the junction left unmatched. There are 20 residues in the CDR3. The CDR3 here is CSARELRTGAKLIDNQPQHF. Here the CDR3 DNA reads TGCAGTGCTAGAGAACTGCGGACAGGGGCGAAGCTCATTGATAATCAGCCCCAGCATTTT.

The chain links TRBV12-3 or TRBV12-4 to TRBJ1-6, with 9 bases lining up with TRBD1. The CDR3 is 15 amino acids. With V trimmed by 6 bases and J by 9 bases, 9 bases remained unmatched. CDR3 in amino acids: CASSVSTGQGSPLHF. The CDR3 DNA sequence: TGTGCCAGCAGCGTATCAACGGGACAGGGTTCACCCCTCCACTTT.

CDR3 in amino acids: CASSITGGAAYEQYF. CDR3 in DNA: TGTGCCAGTAGTATCACAGGGGGCGCAGCCTACGAGCAGTACTTC. V is TRBV19 and J is TRBJ2-7; TRBD1 agrees at 9 bases. This CDR3 has 15 amino acids. The junction had 5 bases not matched to a gene; V was cut back by 3 bases and J by 2 bases. Germline V lookup: CDR1 LNHDA, CDR2 SQIVND (reference sequence).

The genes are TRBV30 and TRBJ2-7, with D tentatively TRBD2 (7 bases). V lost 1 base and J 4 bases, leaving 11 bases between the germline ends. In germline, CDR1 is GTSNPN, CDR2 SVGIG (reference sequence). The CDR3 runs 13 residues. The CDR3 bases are TGTGCCTGGAGTGGAGGGAGGGGGTACGAGCAGTACTTC. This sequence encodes CAWSGGRGYEQYF.

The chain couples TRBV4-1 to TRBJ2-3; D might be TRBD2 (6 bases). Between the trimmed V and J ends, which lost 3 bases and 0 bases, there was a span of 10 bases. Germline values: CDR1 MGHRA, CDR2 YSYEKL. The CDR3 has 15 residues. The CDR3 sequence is CASSHLGTSTDTQYF. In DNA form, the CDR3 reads TGCGCCAGCAGCCATCTCGGGACTAGCACAGATACGCAGTATTTT.

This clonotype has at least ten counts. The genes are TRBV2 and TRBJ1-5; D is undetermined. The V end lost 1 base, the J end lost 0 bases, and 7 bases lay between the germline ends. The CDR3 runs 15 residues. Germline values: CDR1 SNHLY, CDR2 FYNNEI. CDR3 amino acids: CASSEGRNSNQPQHF. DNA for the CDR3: TGTGCCAGCAGTGAAGGACGGAATAGCAATCAGCCCCAGCATTTT.

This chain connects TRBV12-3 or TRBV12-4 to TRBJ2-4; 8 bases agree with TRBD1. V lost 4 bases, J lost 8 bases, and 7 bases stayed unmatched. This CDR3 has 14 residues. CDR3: CASSSSGQVHIQYF. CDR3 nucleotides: TGTGCCAGCAGTTCCTCGGGACAGGTACACATTCAGTACTTC.

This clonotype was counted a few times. CDR3 in amino acids: CAWMDPFSGNTIYF. CDR3 DNA: TGTGCCTGGATGGATCCCTTCTCTGGAAACACCATATATTTT. This chain connects TRBV30 to TRBJ1-3; no definite D call. Looked up from germline, CDR1 is GTSNPN and CDR2 is SVGIG (reference sequence). The CDR3 totals 14 residues. The V gene lost 4 bases and the J gene lost 0 bases, with 10 bases spanning the gap.

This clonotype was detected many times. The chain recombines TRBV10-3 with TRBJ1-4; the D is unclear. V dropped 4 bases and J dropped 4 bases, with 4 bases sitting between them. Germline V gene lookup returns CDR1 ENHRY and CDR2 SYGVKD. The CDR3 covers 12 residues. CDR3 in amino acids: CAISARNEKLFF. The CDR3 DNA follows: TGTGCCATCAGTGCCCGTAATGAAAAACTGTTTTTT.

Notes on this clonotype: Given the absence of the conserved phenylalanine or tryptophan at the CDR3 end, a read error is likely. The DNA for the CDR3 is TGTGCCAGCAGTTTACGGGCCAACTACGAGCAGTACCTC. Its translation: CASSLRANYEQYL. The rearrangement joins TRBV27 to TRBJ2-7; no clear D. Germline loops: CDR1 MNHEY, CDR2 SMNVEV (reference sequence). The CDR3 extends over 13 amino acids. Trimming left V 2 bases short and J 3 bases short, with 8 bases between.

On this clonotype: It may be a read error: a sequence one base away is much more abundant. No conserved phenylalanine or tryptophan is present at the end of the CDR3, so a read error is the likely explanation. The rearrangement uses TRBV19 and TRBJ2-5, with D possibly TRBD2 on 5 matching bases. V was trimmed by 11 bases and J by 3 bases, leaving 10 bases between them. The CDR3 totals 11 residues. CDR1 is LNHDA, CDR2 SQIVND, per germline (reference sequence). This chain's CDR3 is CAWTREETQYL. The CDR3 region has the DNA TGTGCCTGGACGAGGGAAGAGACCCAGTACCTC.

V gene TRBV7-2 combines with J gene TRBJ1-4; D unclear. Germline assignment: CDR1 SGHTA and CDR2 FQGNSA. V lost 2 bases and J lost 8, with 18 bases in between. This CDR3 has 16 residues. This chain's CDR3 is CASSLTNGGRVEKLFF. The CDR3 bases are TGTGCCAGCAGCTTAACAAATGGTGGGCGGGTGGAAAAACTGTTTTTT.

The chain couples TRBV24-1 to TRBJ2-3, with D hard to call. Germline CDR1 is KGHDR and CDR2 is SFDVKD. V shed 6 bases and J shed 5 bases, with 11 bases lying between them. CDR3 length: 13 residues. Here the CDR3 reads CATSLGWGDTQYF. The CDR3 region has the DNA TGTGCCACCAGTTTGGGATGGGGAGATACGCAGTATTTT.

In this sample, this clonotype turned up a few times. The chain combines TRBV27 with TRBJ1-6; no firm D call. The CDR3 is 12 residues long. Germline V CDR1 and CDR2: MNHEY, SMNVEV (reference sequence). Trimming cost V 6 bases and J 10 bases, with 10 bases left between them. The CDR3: CASSLGGSPLHF. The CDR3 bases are TGTGCCAGCAGCTTAGGTGGGTCACCCCTCCACTTT.

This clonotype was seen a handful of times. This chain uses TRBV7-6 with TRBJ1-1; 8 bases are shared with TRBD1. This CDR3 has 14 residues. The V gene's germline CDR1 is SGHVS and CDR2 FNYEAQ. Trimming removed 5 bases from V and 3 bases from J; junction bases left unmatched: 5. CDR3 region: CASSPLTGDTEAFF. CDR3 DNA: TGTGCCAGCAGCCCTCTGACAGGGGACACTGAAGCTTTCTTT.

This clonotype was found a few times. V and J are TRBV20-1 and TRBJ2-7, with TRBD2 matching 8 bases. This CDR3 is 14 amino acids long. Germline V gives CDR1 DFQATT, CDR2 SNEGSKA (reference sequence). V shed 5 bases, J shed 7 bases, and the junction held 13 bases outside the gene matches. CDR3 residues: CSARSRGASREQYF. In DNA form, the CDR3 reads TGCAGTGCTCGATCGCGGGGGGCCTCTAGGGAGCAGTACTTC.